The 5 T cell receptor beta chains presented below share a single source sample, sequenced in a study of low-dose radiotherapy and immunotherapy resistance in tumors. Gene-specific TRAV and TRBV primers were used for first-strand cDNA, covering alpha and beta chains. The authors amplified TCRs for 20 PCR cycles with a constant-region primer and a V-primer adapter. One entry per CDR3 protein, called by TCRdb with MiXCR from the reads. The sample holds just over 90,000 distinct CDR3 sequences, less than 25% seen once. Described time point: after trial treatment. The treatment is: LDRT plus nivolumab, ipilimumab, low-dose cyclophosphamide and aspirin (RACIN trial). The source material was PBMCs, sampled after low-dose radiotherapy plus immunotherapy. The receptors stem from a female donor with ovarian cancer.

The table lists this clonotype with many counts. This chain connects TRBV28 to TRBJ2-4; TRBD2 is a possible D gene (6 bases). The V end was cut by 2 bases, the J end by 2 bases, with 10 bases between. This CDR3 comprises 15 residues. Germline values: CDR1 MDHEN, CDR2 SYDVKM. The DNA for the CDR3 is TGTGCCAGCAGTTTAGGGACTCAACCCAAAAACATTCAGTACTTC. It encodes CASSLGTQPKNIQYF.

Ten or more counts support this clonotype. J is TRBJ2-2 and V is TRBV9; D gene uncertain. The V end was cut by 0 bases, the J end by 5 bases, with 11 bases between. CDR1 and CDR2 from the germline V gene are SGDLS and YYNGEE. The CDR3 length is 15 residues. CDR3: CASSVAVGRTGELFF. The CDR3 DNA reads as TGTGCCAGCAGCGTAGCAGTCGGCAGAACCGGGGAGCTGTTTTTT.

This clonotype came up many times. The V gene is TRBV9, the J gene TRBJ1-1; D ambiguous. CDR3 length: 15 residues. The V end was cut by 4 bases, the J end by 1 base, with 14 bases between. Germline V gene data show CDR1 as SGDLS and CDR2 as YYNGEE. In DNA form, the CDR3 reads TGTGCCAGCAGCCCCCGACCGGGTTCGAACACTGAAGCTTTCTTT. It encodes CASSPRPGSNTEAFF.

This clonotype has ten or more counts. This chain links TRBV11-3 with TRBJ1-1; tentatively, D is TRBD1 (6 bases). The CDR3 contains 15 residues. The germline gives CDR1 SGHNT, CDR2 YENEEA. V was clipped by 6 bases and J by 0 bases, with 14 bases between them. The chain's CDR3 is CASSSRTVVNTEAFF. The DNA of the CDR3 is TGTGCCAGCAGTTCCCGGACAGTAGTGAACACTGAAGCTTTCTTT.

This clonotype was seen many times. The rearrangement joins TRBV7-3 to TRBJ1-3; TRBD1 matches 7 bases. The CDR3 runs 14 residues. J was trimmed by 4 bases and V by 5 bases; bases with no gene match: 5. The germline CDR1 and CDR2 sequences are SGHTA and FQGTGA. The CDR3 region is CASSMTGSGNTIYF. In DNA, the CDR3 is TGTGCCAGCAGCATGACAGGGTCCGGAAACACCATATATTTT.